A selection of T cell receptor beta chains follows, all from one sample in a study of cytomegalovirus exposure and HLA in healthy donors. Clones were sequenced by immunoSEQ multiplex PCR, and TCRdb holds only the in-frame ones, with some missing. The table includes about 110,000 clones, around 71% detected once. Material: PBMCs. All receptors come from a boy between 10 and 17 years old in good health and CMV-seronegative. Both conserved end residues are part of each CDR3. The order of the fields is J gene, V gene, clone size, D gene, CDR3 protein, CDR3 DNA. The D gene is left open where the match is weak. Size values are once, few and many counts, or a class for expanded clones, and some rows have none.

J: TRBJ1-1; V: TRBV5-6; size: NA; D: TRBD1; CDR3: CASSLDRGLTSNTEAFF; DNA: TGTGCCAGCAGCTTGGACAGGGGGCTAACATCGAACACTGAAGCTTTCTTT
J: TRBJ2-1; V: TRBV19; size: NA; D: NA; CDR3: CASSEPLAVLSYNEQFF; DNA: TGTGCCAGTAGTGAACCTTTAGCGGTATTATCCTACAATGAGCAGTTCTTC
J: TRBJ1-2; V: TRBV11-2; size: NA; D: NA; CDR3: CASSLSSGLEGYTF; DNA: TGTGCCAGCAGCTTATCGTCCGGGTTGGAAGGCTACACCTTC
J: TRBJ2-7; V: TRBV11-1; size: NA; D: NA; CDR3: CASSLLPGEYPLSYEQYF; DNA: TGTGCCAGCAGCTTACTCCCCGGAGAATACCCCCTCTCCTACGAGCAGTACTTC
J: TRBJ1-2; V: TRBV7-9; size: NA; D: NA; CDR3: CSSSLIESYGYTF; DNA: TGTTCCAGCAGCTTAATAGAGAGCTATGGCTACACCTTC
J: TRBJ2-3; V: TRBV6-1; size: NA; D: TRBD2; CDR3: CASALAGGTDTQYF; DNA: TGTGCCAGCGCACTAGCGGGGGGCACAGATACGCAGTATTTT
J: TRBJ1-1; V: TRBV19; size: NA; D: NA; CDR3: CASSEFTEAFF; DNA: TGTGCCAGTAGCGAGTTCACTGAAGCTTTCTTT
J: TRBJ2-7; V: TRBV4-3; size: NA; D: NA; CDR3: CASSLNQGMSYEQYF; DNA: TGCGCCAGCAGCCTGAACCAGGGGATGTCCTACGAGCAGTACTTC
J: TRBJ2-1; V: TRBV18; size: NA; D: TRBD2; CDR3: CASSPTSGSPHEQFF; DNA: TGTGCCAGCTCCCCGACTAGCGGGAGCCCCCATGAGCAGTTCTTC
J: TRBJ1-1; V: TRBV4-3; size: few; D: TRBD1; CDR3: CASSHATTGKMNTEAFF; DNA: TGCGCCAGCAGCCACGCTACGACAGGGAAGATGAACACTGAAGCTTTCTTT
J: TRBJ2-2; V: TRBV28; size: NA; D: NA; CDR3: CASSSGSTSELFF; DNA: TGTGCCAGCAGCTCCGGGTCGACTAGTGAGCTGTTTTTT
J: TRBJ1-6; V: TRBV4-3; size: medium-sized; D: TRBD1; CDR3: CASSQNSGTGNSPLHF; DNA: TGCGCCAGCAGCCAAAATTCCGGGACAGGGAATTCACCCCTCCACTTT
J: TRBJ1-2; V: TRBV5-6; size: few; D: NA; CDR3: CASSFGQPYGYTF; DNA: TGTGCCAGCAGCTTCGGACAGCCATATGGCTACACCTTC
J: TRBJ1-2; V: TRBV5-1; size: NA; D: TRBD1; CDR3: CASSFTQGANYGYTF; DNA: TGCGCCAGCAGCTTCACACAGGGGGCGAACTATGGCTACACCTTC
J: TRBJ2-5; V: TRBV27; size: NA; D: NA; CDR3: CASSLSGYQETQYF; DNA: TGTGCCAGCAGTTTATCGGGCTATCAAGAGACCCAGTACTTC
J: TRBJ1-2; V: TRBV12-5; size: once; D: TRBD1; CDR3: CASGRDSIHLIDGYTF; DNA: TGTGCTAGTGGCCGGGACAGCATACATCTTATCGATGGCTACACCTTC